The clone carrying this T cell receptor beta chain was seen more than once but under ten times. Its antigen is currently unknown. Full-length variable regions came from constant-region reverse primers plus semi-nested Nested Universal Primer A PCR. TCRdb re-analysed the 5' RACE reads in MiXCR, keeping a single row per CDR3 protein. The table lists over 50,000 distinct CDR3 sequences, roughly 22% of them singletons, with 3.2% in the top ten. Findings and limits, study-wide: Greatest tumor Treg TCR overlap was with tumor naive CD4+ cells. Larger-cohort validation covered only one TCR beta V-J rearrangement.

V lost 6 bases, J lost 7 bases, and 10 bases lay in between. The germline CDR1 and CDR2 sequences are SNHLY and FYNNEI. This CDR3 region has 12 residues. The chain recombines TRBV2 with TRBJ2-1, with D unresolved. Sequences were obtained from tumor-infiltrating naive CD4+ T cells sorted from the breast tumor. Subset defined: naive CD4+ T cells, CD4+CD45RA+CD25-. This receptor was identified in a female donor with breast cancer. The CDR3 spells CASSLRSNEQFF. The DNA for the CDR3 is TGTGCCAGCAGCCTCAGATCAAATGAGCAGTTCTTC. The full variable domain, its missing parts supplied by reference TRBV2 and TRBJ2-1, is EPEVTQTPSHQVTQMGQEVILRCVPISNHLYFYWYRQILGQKVEFLVSFYNNEISEKSEIFDDQFSVERPDGSNFTLKIRSTKLEDSAMYFCASSLRSNEQFFGPGTRLTVL.